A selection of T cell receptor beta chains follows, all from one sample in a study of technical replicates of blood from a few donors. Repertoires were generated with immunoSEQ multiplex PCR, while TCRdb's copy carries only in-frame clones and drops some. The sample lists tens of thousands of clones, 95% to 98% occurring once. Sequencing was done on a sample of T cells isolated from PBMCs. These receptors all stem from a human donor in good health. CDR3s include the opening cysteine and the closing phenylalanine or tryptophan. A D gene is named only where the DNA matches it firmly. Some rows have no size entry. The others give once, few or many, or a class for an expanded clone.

CDR3aa: CASSVDPSSYEQYF
CDR3nt: TGTGCCAGCAGCGTAGATCCTAGTTCCTACGAGCAGTACTTC
abundance: .
d_gene: .
v_gene: TRBV9
j_gene: TRBJ2-7

CDR3aa: CASSLSRGGADGYTF
CDR3nt: TGTGCCAGCAGTTTATCGAGGGGGGGGGCTGATGGCTACACCTTC
abundance: .
d_gene: .
v_gene: TRBV27
j_gene: TRBJ1-2

CDR3aa: CASSIRQGSDTQYF
CDR3nt: TGTGCCAGTAGTATCCGGCAGGGATCAGATACGCAGTATTTT
abundance: .
d_gene: .
v_gene: TRBV19
j_gene: TRBJ2-3

CDR3aa: CASSPRQGSFEQYF
CDR3nt: TGTGCCAGCAGCCCCCGCCAGGGATCTTTCGAGCAGTACTTC
abundance: .
d_gene: .
v_gene: TRBV9
j_gene: TRBJ2-7

CDR3aa: CASSLGPRGRNTEAFF
CDR3nt: TGTGCCAGCAGCTTAGGGCCAAGGGGGCGGAACACTGAAGCTTTCTTT
abundance: .
d_gene: TRBD1
v_gene: TRBV7-9
j_gene: TRBJ1-1

CDR3aa: CASSFVQGSEQYF
CDR3nt: TGTGCCAGCAGCTTTGTACAGGGCTCCGAGCAGTACTTC
abundance: .
d_gene: .
v_gene: TRBV5-8
j_gene: TRBJ2-7

CDR3aa: CASSVAPYEQYF
CDR3nt: TGTGCCAGCAGTGTAGCCCCTTACGAGCAGTACTTC
abundance: .
d_gene: .
v_gene: TRBV13
j_gene: TRBJ2-7

CDR3aa: CASSLVGQSKNIQYF
CDR3nt: TGTGCCAGCAGCTTGGTTGGACAGTCCAAAAACATTCAGTACTTC
abundance: .
d_gene: .
v_gene: TRBV5-4
j_gene: TRBJ2-4

CDR3aa: CASSLGQMNTEAFF
CDR3nt: TGCGCCAGCAGCTTGGGACAGATGAACACTGAAGCTTTCTTT
abundance: .
d_gene: .
v_gene: TRBV5-1
j_gene: TRBJ1-1

CDR3aa: CASSHDRGQNTEAFF
CDR3nt: TGTGCCAGCAGCCATGACAGGGGGCAAAACACTGAAGCTTTCTTT
abundance: once
d_gene: TRBD1
v_gene: TRBV5-4
j_gene: TRBJ1-1

CDR3aa: CASSVWTDTDTQYF
CDR3nt: TGTGCCAGCAGCGTATGGACAGACACAGATACGCAGTATTTT
abundance: .
d_gene: .
v_gene: TRBV9
j_gene: TRBJ2-3

CDR3aa: CASSSEPSASEQYF
CDR3nt: TGTGCCAGCAGCTCGGAGCCTTCGGCTTCCGAGCAGTACTTC
abundance: .
d_gene: .
v_gene: TRBV7-2
j_gene: TRBJ2-7

CDR3aa: CASQFSLGGPNTEAFF
CDR3nt: TGTGCCAGCCAGTTCAGTCTTGGGGGCCCGAACACTGAAGCTTTCTTT
abundance: .
d_gene: .
v_gene: TRBV2
j_gene: TRBJ1-1

CDR3aa: CASSQGAGANVLTF
CDR3nt: TGTGCCAGCAGCCAGGGGGCTGGGGCCAACGTCCTGACTTTC
abundance: .
d_gene: TRBD1
v_gene: TRBV5-6
j_gene: TRBJ2-6

CDR3aa: CASSPVLTGVAYEQYF
CDR3nt: TGCGCCAGCAGTCCCGTCTTGACGGGGGTCGCCTACGAGCAGTACTTC
abundance: .
d_gene: .
v_gene: TRBV5-1
j_gene: TRBJ2-7

CDR3aa: CASTQTSGSYEQYF
CDR3nt: TGTGCCAGCACCCAGACTAGCGGGAGCTACGAGCAGTACTTC
abundance: .
d_gene: TRBD2
v_gene: TRBV2
j_gene: TRBJ2-7

CDR3aa: CASSPLTSGSYNEQFF
CDR3nt: TGTGCCAGCAGCCCACTCACTAGCGGGAGCTACAATGAGCAGTTCTTC
abundance: .
d_gene: TRBD2
v_gene: TRBV11-1
j_gene: TRBJ2-1

CDR3aa: CASSGGANQPQHF
CDR3nt: TGTGCCAGCTCCGGGGGGGCCAATCAGCCCCAGCATTTT
abundance: .
d_gene: .
v_gene: TRBV6-5
j_gene: TRBJ1-5

CDR3aa: CASSPTGWSGYTF
CDR3nt: TGTGCCAGCTCCCCGACAGGGTGGAGTGGCTACACCTTC
abundance: .
d_gene: TRBD1
v_gene: TRBV18
j_gene: TRBJ1-2

CDR3aa: CASSFWQGAQPQHF
CDR3nt: TGTGCCAGCAGTTTTTGGCAGGGGGCTCAGCCCCAGCATTTT
abundance: .
d_gene: TRBD1
v_gene: TRBV28
j_gene: TRBJ1-5

CDR3aa: CASSQTGQETQYF
CDR3nt: TGCGCCAGCAGCCAAACGGGACAAGAGACCCAGTACTTC
abundance: .
d_gene: .
v_gene: TRBV4-1
j_gene: TRBJ2-5

CDR3aa: CASSLTGLVYEQYF
CDR3nt: TGTGCCAGCAGTCTGACAGGCCTTGTTTACGAGCAGTACTTC
abundance: .
d_gene: .
v_gene: TRBV7-3
j_gene: TRBJ2-7

CDR3aa: CASSSWGQTNTGELFF
CDR3nt: TGTGCCAGCAGCTCGTGGGGACAGACGAACACCGGGGAGCTGTTTTTT
abundance: few
d_gene: TRBD1
v_gene: TRBV11-2
j_gene: TRBJ2-2

CDR3aa: CASSERGLGETQYF
CDR3nt: TGTGCCAGCAGTGAGAGGGGGCTCGGAGAGACCCAGTACTTC
abundance: once
d_gene: TRBD1
v_gene: TRBV2
j_gene: TRBJ2-5

CDR3aa: CASSLQSDTQGYTF
CDR3nt: TGTGCCAGCAGTTTACAGTCGGATACTCAGGGCTACACCTTC
abundance: .
d_gene: .
v_gene: TRBV6-6
j_gene: TRBJ1-2

CDR3aa: CASSRVAGGLPTHSWNEQFF
CDR3nt: TGTGCCAGTAGCCGGGTAGCGGGAGGCCTTCCAACCCATTCGTGGAATGAGCAGTTCTTC
abundance: .
d_gene: TRBD2
v_gene: TRBV19
j_gene: TRBJ2-1

CDR3aa: CAILRGGTGELFF
CDR3nt: TGTGCCATCCTGAGAGGGGGCACCGGGGAGCTGTTTTTT
abundance: .
d_gene: .
v_gene: TRBV5-4
j_gene: TRBJ2-2

CDR3aa: CASSTGTRGYYEQYF
CDR3nt: TGTGCCAGCAGCACGGGGACTAGAGGTTACTACGAGCAGTACTTC
abundance: once
d_gene: TRBD2
v_gene: TRBV7-9
j_gene: TRBJ2-7

CDR3aa: CSVRASGSPYNEQFF
CDR3nt: TGCAGCGTGAGGGCTAGCGGGAGTCCCTACAATGAGCAGTTCTTC
abundance: .
d_gene: TRBD2
v_gene: TRBV29-1
j_gene: TRBJ2-1

CDR3aa: CASSSTGGLEKLFF
CDR3nt: TGTGCCAGCAGTTCAACAGGGGGTCTGGAAAAACTGTTTTTT
abundance: .
d_gene: TRBD1
v_gene: TRBV2
j_gene: TRBJ1-4

CDR3aa: CASSVSGTMGTDTQYF
CDR3nt: TGCGCCAGCAGTGTGTCAGGGACAATGGGGACAGATACGCAGTATTTT
abundance: .
d_gene: .
v_gene: TRBV10-1
j_gene: TRBJ2-3

CDR3aa: CASALLAGDHNEQFF
CDR3nt: TGTGCCAGCGCCCTATTAGCGGGAGACCACAATGAGCAGTTCTTC
abundance: .
d_gene: TRBD2
v_gene: TRBV27
j_gene: TRBJ2-1

CDR3aa: CASSLTGTGNTGELFF
CDR3nt: TGTGCCAGCAGTTTAACCGGGACAGGGAACACCGGGGAGCTGTTTTTT
abundance: few
d_gene: TRBD1
v_gene: TRBV2
j_gene: TRBJ2-2

CDR3aa: CASSLGTGNYEQYF
CDR3nt: TGCGCCAGCAGTCTAGGGACAGGGAACTACGAGCAGTACTTC
abundance: .
d_gene: TRBD1
v_gene: TRBV4-1
j_gene: TRBJ2-7

CDR3aa: CASSLDRGNSLYEQYF
CDR3nt: TGTGCCAGCAGCTTAGATAGGGGAAATTCCCTCTACGAGCAGTACTTC
abundance: .
d_gene: .
v_gene: TRBV11-2
j_gene: TRBJ2-7

CDR3aa: CASSLEGGNTEAFF
CDR3nt: TGCGCCAGCAGCTTGGAAGGCGGAAACACTGAAGCTTTCTTT
abundance: .
d_gene: .
v_gene: TRBV5-1
j_gene: TRBJ1-1

CDR3aa: CASSFQRNTDTQYF
CDR3nt: TGTGCCAGCAGTTTCCAGCGGAACACAGATACGCAGTATTTT
abundance: .
d_gene: .
v_gene: TRBV27
j_gene: TRBJ2-3

CDR3aa: CSASYLNEAFF
CDR3nt: TGCAGTGCTAGTTACTTAAATGAAGCTTTCTTT
abundance: .
d_gene: .
v_gene: TRBV20-1
j_gene: TRBJ1-1

CDR3aa: CASSLWADNTEAFF
CDR3nt: TGTGCCAGCAGCTTATGGGCTGATAACACTGAAGCTTTCTTT
abundance: .
d_gene: .
v_gene: TRBV7-2
j_gene: TRBJ1-1

CDR3aa: CASSDGTVNTEAFF
CDR3nt: TGTGCCAGCAGTGATGGGACAGTGAACACTGAAGCTTTCTTT
abundance: .
d_gene: TRBD1
v_gene: TRBV2
j_gene: TRBJ1-1

CDR3aa: CASSVESTASYEQYF
CDR3nt: TGTGCCAGCAGCGTAGAGTCTACCGCCTCCTACGAGCAGTACTTC
abundance: .
d_gene: .
v_gene: TRBV9
j_gene: TRBJ2-7

CDR3aa: CASRLDYRGRNGWTQPQHF
CDR3nt: TGTGCCAGCAGGCTAGACTACAGGGGGCGAAATGGTTGGACTCAGCCCCAGCATTTT
abundance: .
d_gene: TRBD1
v_gene: TRBV28
j_gene: TRBJ1-5